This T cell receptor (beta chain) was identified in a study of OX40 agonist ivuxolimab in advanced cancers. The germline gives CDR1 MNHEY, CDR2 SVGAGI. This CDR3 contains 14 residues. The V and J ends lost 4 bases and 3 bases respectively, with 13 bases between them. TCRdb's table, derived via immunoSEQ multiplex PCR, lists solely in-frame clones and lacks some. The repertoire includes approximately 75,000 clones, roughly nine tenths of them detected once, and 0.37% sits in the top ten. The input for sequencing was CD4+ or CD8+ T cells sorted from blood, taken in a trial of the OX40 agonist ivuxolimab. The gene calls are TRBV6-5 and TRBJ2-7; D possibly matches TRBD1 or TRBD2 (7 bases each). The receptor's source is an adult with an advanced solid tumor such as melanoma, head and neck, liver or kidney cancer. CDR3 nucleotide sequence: TGTGCCAGCAGTTTGGGAGGGGGCTTCTACGAGCAGTACTTC. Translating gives CASSLGGGFYEQYF.